Listed below are T cell receptor beta chains from one sample, sequenced in a study of cytomegalovirus exposure and HLA in healthy donors. Produced via immunoSEQ multiplex PCR; TCRdb's table is partial and in-frame only. The profile shows about 170,000 clones, about 85% of them singletons. Sequenced: PBMCs. Receptors originate from a woman in her forties or fifties in good health and CMV-seropositive. Each CDR3 is given with its conserved first and last residue. The order of the fields is V gene, J gene, D gene, clone size, CDR3 length, CDR3 DNA, CDR3 protein. D genes are given only for firm matches. The size entry is marked missing in some rows and otherwise reads once, few, many or a size class.

v_call: TRBV5-4; j_call: TRBJ2-3; d_call: TRBD2; clone_size: .; cdr3_length: 15; cdr3_nt: TGTGCCAGCAGCTTGGGTAAAATAGCGGGAGATTTTGAGTATTTT; cdr3_aa: CASSLGKIAGDFEYF
v_call: TRBV5-4; j_call: TRBJ2-7; d_call: TRBD2; clone_size: .; cdr3_length: 16; cdr3_nt: TGTGCCAGCAGCCCCGATAGCGGGAGGGGCGCCTACGAGCAGTACTTC; cdr3_aa: CASSPDSGRGAYEQYF
v_call: TRBV28; j_call: TRBJ2-7; d_call: .; clone_size: .; cdr3_length: 15; cdr3_nt: TGTGCCAGCAGTTCTCCTACGAGGACAGTCCTTATTACTTACTTC; cdr3_aa: CASSSPTRTVLITYF
v_call: TRBV6-1; j_call: TRBJ2-7; d_call: .; clone_size: .; cdr3_length: 16; cdr3_nt: TGTGCCAGCAGTGAAGCCCTCGGGCAGGGCTCCTACGAGCAGTACTTC; cdr3_aa: CASSEALGQGSYEQYF
v_call: TRBV25-1; j_call: TRBJ1-1; d_call: .; clone_size: .; cdr3_length: 16; cdr3_nt: TGTGCCAGCAGAGAAAGAGGGGGACCGATGAACACTGAAGCTTTCTTT; cdr3_aa: CASRERGGPMNTEAFF
v_call: TRBV28; j_call: TRBJ2-5; d_call: .; clone_size: once; cdr3_length: 15; cdr3_nt: TGTGCCAGCAGTAGCGTAAGGAGGGCCCAAGAGACCCAGTACTTC; cdr3_aa: CASSSVRRAQETQYF
v_call: TRBV7-9; j_call: TRBJ2-7; d_call: TRBD1; clone_size: .; cdr3_length: 16; cdr3_nt: TGTTCCAGCAGCTCGGACAGGGCAAAATTGGCCTACGAGCAGTACTTC; cdr3_aa: CSSSSDRAKLAYEQYF
v_call: TRBV30; j_call: TRBJ2-3; d_call: TRBD2; clone_size: .; cdr3_length: 16; cdr3_nt: TGTGCCTGGAGTGCCCTCGGCGGGGGGGCAGAAGATACGCAGTATTTT; cdr3_aa: CAWSALGGGAEDTQYF
v_call: TRBV11-2; j_call: TRBJ1-1; d_call: .; clone_size: .; cdr3_length: 12; cdr3_nt: TGTGCCAGCAGCTTAGTTCGGGGTGGAGCTTTCTTT; cdr3_aa: CASSLVRGGAFF
v_call: TRBV11-2; j_call: TRBJ1-4; d_call: .; clone_size: .; cdr3_length: 15; cdr3_nt: TGTGCCAGCAGTTTAGTCACAAACTCGGGGGAAAAACTGTTTTTT; cdr3_aa: CASSLVTNSGEKLFF
v_call: TRBV5-5; j_call: TRBJ1-2; d_call: .; clone_size: .; cdr3_length: 13; cdr3_nt: TGTGCCAGCAGCTGGAACGAGGGAGGTGGCTACACCTTC; cdr3_aa: CASSWNEGGGYTF
v_call: TRBV6-5; j_call: TRBJ1-2; d_call: .; clone_size: .; cdr3_length: 11; cdr3_nt: TGTGCCCGGGACACACGCTATGGCTACACCTTC; cdr3_aa: CARDTRYGYTF
v_call: TRBV19; j_call: TRBJ1-2; d_call: .; clone_size: .; cdr3_length: 15; cdr3_nt: TGTGCCAGTAGTATCCGGGACTCCCCTCCCTATGGCTACACCTTC; cdr3_aa: CASSIRDSPPYGYTF
v_call: TRBV6-5; j_call: TRBJ2-7; d_call: TRBD1; clone_size: .; cdr3_length: 13; cdr3_nt: TGTGCCAGCACTTACCCCGGGACAGACGAGCAGTACTTC; cdr3_aa: CASTYPGTDEQYF
v_call: TRBV7-2; j_call: TRBJ2-3; d_call: TRBD2; clone_size: .; cdr3_length: 15; cdr3_nt: TGTGCCAGCAGCCCGGGACTAGCCGTAACAGATACGCAGTATTTT; cdr3_aa: CASSPGLAVTDTQYF
v_call: TRBV18; j_call: TRBJ2-1; d_call: .; clone_size: .; cdr3_length: 16; cdr3_nt: TGTGCCAGCTCTGAAGGACTCATGAGCTCCTACAATGAGCAGTTCTTC; cdr3_aa: CASSEGLMSSYNEQFF
v_call: TRBV19; j_call: TRBJ1-4; d_call: TRBD1; clone_size: .; cdr3_length: 15; cdr3_nt: TGTGCCAGTAGTGACAGGGGGCGCGCGCAGGAAAAACTGTTTTTT; cdr3_aa: CASSDRGRAQEKLFF
v_call: TRBV7-2; j_call: TRBJ2-5; d_call: .; clone_size: once; cdr3_length: 14; cdr3_nt: TGTGCCAGCAGCTGGGGACAATCCCAAGAGACCCAGTACTTC; cdr3_aa: CASSWGQSQETQYF
v_call: TRBV10-3; j_call: TRBJ2-2; d_call: .; clone_size: .; cdr3_length: 13; cdr3_nt: TGTGCCATCACCGGACACCAGACCGGGGAGCTGTTTTTT; cdr3_aa: CAITGHQTGELFF
v_call: TRBV5-4; j_call: TRBJ1-1; d_call: .; clone_size: .; cdr3_length: 15; cdr3_nt: TGTGCCAGCAGCTCCAAGCCGGGTTTGAACACTGAAGCTTTCTTT; cdr3_aa: CASSSKPGLNTEAFF
v_call: TRBV28; j_call: TRBJ1-2; d_call: .; clone_size: .; cdr3_length: 11; cdr3_nt: TGTGCCAGCAGTCTGGCCTATGGCTACACCTTC; cdr3_aa: CASSLAYGYTF
v_call: TRBV5-1; j_call: TRBJ2-7; d_call: .; clone_size: .; cdr3_length: 14; cdr3_nt: TGCGCCAGCAGCTTGGGACAGTACTCCTACGAGCAGTACTTC; cdr3_aa: CASSLGQYSYEQYF
v_call: TRBV9; j_call: TRBJ2-7; d_call: .; clone_size: .; cdr3_length: 16; cdr3_nt: TGTGCCAGCAGCCCCGGAGATCGGGGAGGATCCTACGAGCAGTACTTC; cdr3_aa: CASSPGDRGGSYEQYF
v_call: TRBV4-1; j_call: TRBJ1-5; d_call: .; clone_size: once; cdr3_length: 13; cdr3_nt: TGCGCCAGCAGCCAAGACGGACAGCCTGTTAAGCATTTT; cdr3_aa: CASSQDGQPVKHF
v_call: TRBV5-4; j_call: TRBJ1-2; d_call: .; clone_size: .; cdr3_length: 15; cdr3_nt: TGTGCCAGCAGCTTGTTTATGGCAGAAAACTATGGCTACACCTTC; cdr3_aa: CASSLFMAENYGYTF
v_call: TRBV10-3; j_call: TRBJ2-5; d_call: TRBD1; clone_size: .; cdr3_length: 13; cdr3_nt: TGTGCCGTCGGACAGGGGGCCGAAGAGACCCAGTACTTC; cdr3_aa: CAVGQGAEETQYF
v_call: TRBV28; j_call: TRBJ2-7; d_call: .; clone_size: .; cdr3_length: 14; cdr3_nt: TGTGCCAGCAGTTTAAGACGGGGCTCCTACGAGCAGTACTTC; cdr3_aa: CASSLRRGSYEQYF
v_call: TRBV11-2; j_call: TRBJ1-2; d_call: TRBD1; clone_size: .; cdr3_length: 13; cdr3_nt: TGTGCCAGCAGCCGGGACAGGGGACTTGGCTACACCTTC; cdr3_aa: CASSRDRGLGYTF